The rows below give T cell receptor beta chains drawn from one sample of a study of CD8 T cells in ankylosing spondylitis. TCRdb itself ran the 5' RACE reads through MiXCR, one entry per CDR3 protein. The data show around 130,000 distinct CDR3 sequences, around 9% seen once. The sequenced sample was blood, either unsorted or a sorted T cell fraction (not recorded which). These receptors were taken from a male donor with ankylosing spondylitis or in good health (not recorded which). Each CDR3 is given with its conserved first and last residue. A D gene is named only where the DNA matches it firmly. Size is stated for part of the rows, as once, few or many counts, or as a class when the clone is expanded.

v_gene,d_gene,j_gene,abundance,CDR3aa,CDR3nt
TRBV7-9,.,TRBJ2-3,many,CASSLSGGPPDTQYF,TGTGCCAGCAGCTTGAGCGGTGGTCCCCCGGATACGCAGTATTTT
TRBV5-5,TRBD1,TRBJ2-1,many,CASSPGGQGYNEQFF,TGTGCCAGCAGCCCTGGGGGACAGGGGTACAATGAGCAGTTCTTC
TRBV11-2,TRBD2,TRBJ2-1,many,CASSYEGERGNEQFF,TGTGCCAGCAGTTATGAGGGGGAGCGGGGGAATGAGCAGTTCTTC
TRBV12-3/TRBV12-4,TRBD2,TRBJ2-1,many,CASSLGVGGPENEQFF,TGTGCCAGCAGTTTAGGCGTGGGAGGGCCCGAAAATGAGCAGTTCTTC
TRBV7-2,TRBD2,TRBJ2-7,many,CASRKREGSAYEQYF,TGTGCCAGCAGGAAGCGGGAGGGTTCGGCCTACGAGCAGTACTTC
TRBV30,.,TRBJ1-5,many,CAWSLENNQPQHF,TGTGCCTGGAGTTTAGAGAACAATCAGCCCCAGCATTTT
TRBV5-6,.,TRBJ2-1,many,CASSLSRDSWVEQFF,TGTGCCAGCAGCTTGTCGCGGGATAGTTGGGTAGAGCAGTTCTTC
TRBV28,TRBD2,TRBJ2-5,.,CASSSLAGMRNAQYF,TGTGCCAGCAGTTCACTAGCGGGCATGCGAAATGCCCAGTACTTC
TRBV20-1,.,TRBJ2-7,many,CSALLVYEQYF,TGCAGTGCTCTACTAGTTTACGAGCAGTACTTC
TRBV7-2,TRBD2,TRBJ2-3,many,CASIKSGRVGTDTQYF,TGTGCCAGCATCAAGAGCGGGAGGGTTGGCACAGATACGCAGTATTTT
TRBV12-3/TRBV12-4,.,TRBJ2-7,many,CASSLNRQGSYEQYF,TGTGCCAGCAGTTTAAATCGCCAGGGGTCCTACGAGCAGTACTTC
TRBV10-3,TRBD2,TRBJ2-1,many,CAMGGSANDQFF,TGTGCCATGGGCGGGAGTGCGAATGATCAGTTCTTC
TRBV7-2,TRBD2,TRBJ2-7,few,CASSFKSAGATYEQYF,TGTGCCAGCAGCTTCAAATCAGCGGGAGCAACCTACGAGCAGTACTTC
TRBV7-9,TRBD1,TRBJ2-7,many,CASSSPRQGAPNEQYF,TGTGCCAGCAGCTCACCCCGACAGGGAGCCCCTAACGAGCAGTACTTC
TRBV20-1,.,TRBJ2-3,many,CSARDGTPGDTQYF,TGCAGTGCTAGAGACGGGACTCCTGGGGATACGCAGTATTTT